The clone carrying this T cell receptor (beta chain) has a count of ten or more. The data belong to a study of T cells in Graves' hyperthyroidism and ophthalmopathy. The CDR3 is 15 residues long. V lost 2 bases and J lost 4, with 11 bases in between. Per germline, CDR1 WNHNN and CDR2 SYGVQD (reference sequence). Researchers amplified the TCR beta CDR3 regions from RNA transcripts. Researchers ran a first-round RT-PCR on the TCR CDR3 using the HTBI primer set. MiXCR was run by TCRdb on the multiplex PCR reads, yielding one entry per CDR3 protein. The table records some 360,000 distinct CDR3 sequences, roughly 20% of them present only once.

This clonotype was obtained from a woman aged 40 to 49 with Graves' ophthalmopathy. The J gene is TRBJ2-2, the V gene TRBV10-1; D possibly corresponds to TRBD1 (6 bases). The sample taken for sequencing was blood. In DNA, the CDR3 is TGCGCCAGCAGTGAGCAAACAGGGTTCACCGGGGAGCTGTTTTTT. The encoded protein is CASSEQTGFTGELFF.